Detailed here is one T cell receptor beta chain. Its antigen is currently unknown. The CDR3 extends over 13 amino acids. Germline V gene lookup returns CDR1 MNHEY and CDR2 SVGAGI. Trimming cost V 7 bases and J 8 bases, with 14 bases left between them. The sample comes from a study of persistence of HIV-infected CD4 T cells. General study results and limits: Degenerate expanded CDR3beta sequences were enriched among CMV- and Gag-responding cells.

The stimulus was lysate of CMV-infected fibroblasts, approximately 9.6 ug/mL. Sorting of responding CD4+ T cells relied on upregulated CD40 ligand together with CD69. For at least 4 years, plasma HIV-1 RNA was undetectable (<50 copies/mL). The libraries were made with immunoSEQ version 4 in survey mode. Template was genomic DNA at about 10 ng/uL, with up to 1 ug used per sample. Produced via immunoSEQ multiplex PCR; TCRdb's table is partial and in-frame only. The table lists some 21,000 clones, about four fifths of them singletons. J is TRBJ1-4 and V is TRBV6-5, with D hard to call. This specimen was CD4+ T cells sorted from PBMCs after roughly 18-hour stimulation, taken from a patient who received antiretroviral therapy. The sequence was collected from an adult man with HIV who was CMV-seropositive. The CDR3 DNA sequence: TGTGCCAGCAAAAGGGTCAGCGGGGAAAAACTGTTTTTT. Protein: CASKRVSGEKLFF.